The T cell receptor beta chain under discussion was sequenced for a study of CD8 T cells in ankylosing spondylitis. This clonotype was detected many times. The antigen is undetermined. Findings and limits, study-wide: What appeared characteristic of ankylosing spondylitis blood was a TCR beta motif of eight highly homologous variants. Disease-linked clones were reportedly significantly enriched in matched ankylosing spondylitis synovial fluid.

It was by quantitative 5'-RACE with molecular barcodes that TCR beta libraries were made. Via MiXCR, TCRdb re-called the 5' RACE reads, giving one row per CDR3 protein. The profile shows some 200,000 distinct CDR3 sequences, about a quarter of them singletons. Germline CDR1 SQVTM, CDR2 ANQGSEA. This CDR3 has 14 amino acids. The V end was cut by 5 bases, the J end by 2 bases, with 13 bases between. Input material: blood, either unsorted or a sorted T cell fraction (not recorded which). This receptor was identified in a male donor with ankylosing spondylitis or in good health (not recorded which). The rearrangement joins TRBV29-1 to TRBJ1-3; the D gene is possibly TRBD1 (5 bases). CDR3 sequence (DNA): TGCAGCGTTCGTGTGGGGGGGACTGGAAACACCATATATTTT. Amino acids: CSVRVGGTGNTIYF.